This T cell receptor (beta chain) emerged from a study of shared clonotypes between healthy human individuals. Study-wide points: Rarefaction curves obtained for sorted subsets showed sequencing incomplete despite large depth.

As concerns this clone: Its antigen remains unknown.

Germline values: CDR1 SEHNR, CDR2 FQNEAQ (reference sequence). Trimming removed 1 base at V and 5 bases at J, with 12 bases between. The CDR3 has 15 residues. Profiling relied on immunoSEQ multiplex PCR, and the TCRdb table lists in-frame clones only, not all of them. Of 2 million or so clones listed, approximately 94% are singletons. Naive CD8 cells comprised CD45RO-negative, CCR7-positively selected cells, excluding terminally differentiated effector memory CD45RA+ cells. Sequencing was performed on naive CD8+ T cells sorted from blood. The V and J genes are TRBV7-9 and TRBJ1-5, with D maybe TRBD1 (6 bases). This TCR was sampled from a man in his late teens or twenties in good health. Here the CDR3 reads CASSLGAGADQPQHF. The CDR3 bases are TGTGCCAGCAGCTTAGGCGCAGGGGCCGATCAGCCCCAGCATTTT.